The 11 T cell receptor beta chains below were found in one sample sequenced in a study of blood T cell repertoires in COVID-19. Libraries were prepared by immunoSEQ multiplex PCR; TCRdb keeps only in-frame clonotypes and omits some of them. The sample yields roughly 250,000 clones, about 79% seen once. The sample comprised peripheral blood. The receptors stem from a woman of 80 years or more with acute or convalescent COVID-19.

This clone was recorded a few times. The germline gene is not matched at one end of the junction; a read error may be the cause. The chain combines TRBV5-1 with TRBJ2-7, with 8 bases lining up with TRBD1. Germline loops: CDR1 SGHRS, CDR2 YFSETQ. This CDR3 region has 12 residues. The CDR3 DNA follows: TGCGCCAGCAGCTTATCCGGGACAGGTCCGCGATTC. This encodes CASSLSGTGPRF.

This clone was seen a handful of times. This sequence joins TRBV7-9 and TRBJ2-1; tentative D call: TRBD1 (6 bases). CDR1 and CDR2 from the germline V gene are SEHNR and FQNEAQ (reference sequence). Trimming stripped 1 base from V and 5 bases from J, with 12 bases between. The CDR3 is 15 amino acids. CDR3 bases: TGTGCCAGCAGCTTAGGGGCCGGGACAAACAATGAGCAGTTCTTC. Protein product: CASSLGAGTNNEQFF.

The chain joins TRBV5-1 to TRBJ2-2; 7 bases fit TRBD2. Germline V lookup: CDR1 SGHRS, CDR2 YFSETQ. The length of the CDR3 is 15 residues. J was trimmed by 3 bases and V by 2 bases; bases with no gene match: 4. The CDR3 bases are TGCGCCAGCAGCTTAGGCCTAGCGGACACCGGGGAGCTGTTTTTT. Amino acid sequence: CASSLGLADTGELFF. Full variable domain (rest looked up from reference TRBV5-1 and TRBJ2-2): KAGVTQTPRYLIKTRGQQVTLSCSPISGHRSVSWYQQTPGQGLQFLFEYFSETQRNKGNFPGRFSGRQFSNSRSEMNVSTLELGDSALYLCASSLGLADTGELFFGEGSRLTVL.

This chain connects TRBV5-1 to TRBJ1-4, with no clear D. Germline CDR1 is SGHRS and CDR2 is YFSETQ. The V gene lost 1 base and the J gene lost 0 bases, with 7 bases spanning the gap. The CDR3 covers 15 residues. DNA of the CDR3: TGCGCCAGCAGCTTGACGGAGCCAACTAATGAAAAACTGTTTTTT. This translates into CASSLTEPTNEKLFF.

This chain links TRBV7-9 with TRBJ1-3; a weak D match, TRBD1 (5 bases). The CDR3 is 15 residues long. Trimming pared 5 bases from V and 3 bases from J, leaving 14 bases between. Per germline, CDR1 SEHNR and CDR2 FQNEAQ (reference sequence). The CDR3 DNA sequence: TGTGCCAGCAGCGGACACCCGGTCGGTGGAAACACCATATATTTT. Its translation is CASSGHPVGGNTIYF.

The genes are TRBV30 and TRBJ2-1; tentative D call: TRBD1 (6 bases). Trimming removed 7 bases at V and 6 bases at J, with 16 bases between. This CDR3 region has 13 residues. Looked up from germline, CDR1 is GTSNPN and CDR2 is SVGIG (reference sequence). CDR3 bases: TGTGCCTCCCTAAACAGGGTGGGCAATGAGCAGTTCTTC. Residues: CASLNRVGNEQFF. The entire variable domain, with the rest obtained from reference TRBV30 and TRBJ2-1, is as follows: SQTIHQWPATLVQPVGSPLSLECTVEGTSNPNLYWYRQAAGRGLQLLFYSVGIGQISSEVPQNLSASRPQDRQFILSSKKLLLSDSGFYLCASLNRVGNEQFFGPGTRLTVL.

This clone was seen only a few times. The chain employs TRBV5-6 and TRBJ1-1, with D maybe TRBD1 (6 bases). CDR1 and CDR2 (germline): SGHDT, YYEEEE. CDR3 length equals 16 residues. The V end lost 3 bases, the J end lost 0 bases, and 15 bases lay between the germline ends. The CDR3: CASSSETQGLNTEAFF. The CDR3 DNA is TGTGCCAGCAGCTCCGAGACACAGGGATTGAACACTGAAGCTTTCTTT.

The sample holds one count of this clone. The chain combines TRBV5-1 with TRBJ1-1; D might be TRBD1 (6 bases). Germline CDR1 and CDR2: SGHRS and YFSETQ. The CDR3 sequence is 15 residues long. Trimming cost V 6 bases and J 2 bases, with 17 bases left between them. CDR3 loop: CASTKPGVGNTEAFF. CDR3 bases: TGCGCCAGCACAAAGCCAGGGGTTGGAAACACTGAAGCTTTCTTT.

The rearrangement links TRBV6-1 to TRBJ1-5; D gene ambiguous. The CDR3 is 15 amino acids. Deletions cut 0 bases from V and 0 bases from J, with 6 bases between. The V gene's germline CDR1 is MNHNS and CDR2 SASEGT. CDR3 sequence (DNA): TGTGCCAGCAGTGAAGCATCGTATAGCAATCAGCCCCAGCATTTT. As protein: CASSEASYSNQPQHF.

V is TRBV3-1 (or the pseudogene TRBV3-2) and J is TRBJ1-5; 7 bases line up with TRBD1. J gave up 7 bases and V 1 base, and 1 base lay outside the gene matches. The CDR3 consists of 13 residues. In germline, CDR1 is LGHDT, CDR2 YNNKEL (reference sequence). The CDR3 loop is CASSQARGQPQHF. For the CDR3, the DNA is TGTGCCAGCAGCCAAGCCAGGGGGCAGCCCCAGCATTTT.

The CDR3 bases are TGTGCCAGCAGCTCCCAACCGGGGGGGATCGGGGCCAACGTCCTGACTTTC. Protein: CASSSQPGGIGANVLTF. The chain recombines TRBV28 with TRBJ2-6; 8 bases line up with TRBD2. Per the germline V gene, CDR1 is MDHEN and CDR2 is SYDVKM. The CDR3 runs 17 residues. The junction had 11 bases not matched to a gene; V was cut back by 6 bases and J by 4 bases.